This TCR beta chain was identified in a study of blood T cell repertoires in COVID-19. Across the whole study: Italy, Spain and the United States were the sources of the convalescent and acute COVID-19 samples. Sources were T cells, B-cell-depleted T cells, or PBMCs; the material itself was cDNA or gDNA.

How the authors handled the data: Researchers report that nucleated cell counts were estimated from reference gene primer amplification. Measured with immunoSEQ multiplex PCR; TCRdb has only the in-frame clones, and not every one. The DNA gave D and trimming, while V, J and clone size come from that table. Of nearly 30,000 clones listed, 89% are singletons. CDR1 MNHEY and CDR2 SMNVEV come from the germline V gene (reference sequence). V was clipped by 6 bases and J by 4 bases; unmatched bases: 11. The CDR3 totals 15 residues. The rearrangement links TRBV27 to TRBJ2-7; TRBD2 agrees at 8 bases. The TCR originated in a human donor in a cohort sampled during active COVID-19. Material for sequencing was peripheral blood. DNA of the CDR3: TGTGCCAGCAGATCCACGGGGGGGGCTGTTTACGAGCAGTACTTC. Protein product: CASRSTGGAVYEQYF.